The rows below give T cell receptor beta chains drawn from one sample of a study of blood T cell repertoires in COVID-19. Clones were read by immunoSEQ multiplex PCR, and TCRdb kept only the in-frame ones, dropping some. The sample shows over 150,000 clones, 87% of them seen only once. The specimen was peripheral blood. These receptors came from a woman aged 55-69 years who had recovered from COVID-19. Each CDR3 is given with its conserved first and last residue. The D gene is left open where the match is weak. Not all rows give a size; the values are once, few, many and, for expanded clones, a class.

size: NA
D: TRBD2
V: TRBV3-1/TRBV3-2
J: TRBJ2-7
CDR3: CASSHGGEQYF
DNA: TGTGCCAGCAGCCACGGGGGGGAGCAGTACTTC

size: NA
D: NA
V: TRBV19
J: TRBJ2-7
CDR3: CASSIVDHRDNKQYF
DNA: TGTGCCAGTAGTATAGTAGACCACCGGGACAATAAGCAGTACTTC

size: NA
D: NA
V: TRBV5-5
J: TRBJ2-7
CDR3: CASSPSPQVTHEQYF
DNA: TGTGCCAGCAGCCCAAGCCCACAGGTGACCCACGAGCAGTACTTC

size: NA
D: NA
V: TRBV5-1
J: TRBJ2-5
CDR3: CASSSVQRAQETQYF
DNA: TGCGCCAGCAGCTCGGTACAGAGAGCCCAAGAGACCCAGTACTTC

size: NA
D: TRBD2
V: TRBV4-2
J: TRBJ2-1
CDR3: CASSQDETSPQSEQFF
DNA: TGTGCCAGCAGCCAAGATGAGACTAGCCCACAATCGGAGCAGTTCTTC

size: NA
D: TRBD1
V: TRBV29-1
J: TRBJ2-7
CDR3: CSVETGGGYEQYF
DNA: TGCAGCGTTGAAACAGGGGGAGGCTACGAGCAGTACTTC

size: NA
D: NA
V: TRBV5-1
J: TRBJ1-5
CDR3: CASSLGQYSNQPQHF
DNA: TGCGCCAGCAGCTTGGGACAGTATAGCAATCAGCCCCAGCATTTT

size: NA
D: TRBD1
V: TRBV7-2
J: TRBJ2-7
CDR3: CASSHDRGLYEQYF
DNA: TGTGCCAGCAGCCACGACAGGGGGCTGTACGAGCAGTACTTC

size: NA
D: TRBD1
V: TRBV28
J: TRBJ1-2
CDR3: CASRRQGANGYTF
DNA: TGTGCCAGCAGGAGACAGGGGGCAAATGGCTACACCTTC

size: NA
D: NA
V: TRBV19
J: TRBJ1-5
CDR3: CASSTTQGGNQPQHF
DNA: TGTGCCAGTAGTACGACACAGGGCGGCAATCAGCCCCAGCATTTT

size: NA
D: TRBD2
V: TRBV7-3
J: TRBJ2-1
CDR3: CASSPTRRGGPNEQFF
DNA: TGTGCCAGCAGCCCCACCCGGCGGGGGGGTCCTAATGAGCAGTTCTTC

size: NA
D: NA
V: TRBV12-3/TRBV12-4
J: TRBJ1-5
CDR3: CASSHGGPQHF
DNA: TGTGCCAGCAGTCACGGTGGGCCCCAGCATTTT

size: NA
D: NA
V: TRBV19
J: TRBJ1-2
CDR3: CATRPWAGLSGGVGYTF
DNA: TGTGCCACTCGCCCCTGGGCAGGGCTGAGCGGGGGCGTCGGCTACACCTTC

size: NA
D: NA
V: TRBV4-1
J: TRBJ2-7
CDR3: CASSPGQANSYEQYF
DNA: TGCGCCAGCAGCCCTGGGCAGGCCAACTCCTACGAGCAGTACTTC

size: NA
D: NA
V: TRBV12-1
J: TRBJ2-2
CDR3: CASTTSGGINTGELFF
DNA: TGTGCCAGCACCACTAGCGGGGGGATTAACACCGGGGAGCTGTTTTTT

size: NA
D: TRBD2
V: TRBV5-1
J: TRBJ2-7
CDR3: CASSPSGLDYEQYF
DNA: TGCGCCAGCAGCCCCTCAGGACTAGACTACGAGCAGTACTTC

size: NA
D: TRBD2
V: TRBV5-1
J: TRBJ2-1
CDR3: CASSSGGSYNEQFF
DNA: TGCGCCAGCAGCTCGGGGGGCTCCTACAATGAGCAGTTCTTC

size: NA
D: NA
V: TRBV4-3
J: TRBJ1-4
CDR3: CASSQFMTLTGRNEKLFF
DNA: TGCGCCAGCAGCCAATTCATGACTCTGACAGGAAGAAATGAAAAACTGTTTTTT

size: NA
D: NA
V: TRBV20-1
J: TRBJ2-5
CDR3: CSASHGRGGETQYF
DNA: TGCAGTGCTAGTCATGGGAGGGGGGGAGAGACCCAGTACTTC

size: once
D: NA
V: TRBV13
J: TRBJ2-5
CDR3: CASSLLLETQYF
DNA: TGTGCCAGCAGCTTACTTCTAGAGACCCAGTACTTC

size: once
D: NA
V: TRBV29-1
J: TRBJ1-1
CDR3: CSARHGTEAFF
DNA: TGCAGCGCCCGACATGGGACTGAAGCTTTCTTT

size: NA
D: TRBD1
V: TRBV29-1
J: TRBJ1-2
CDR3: CSVERGGQGSTNYGYTF
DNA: TGCAGCGTTGAAAGGGGAGGACAGGGGAGTACTAACTATGGCTACACCTTC

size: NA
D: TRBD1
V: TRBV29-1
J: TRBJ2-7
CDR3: CSVGGTGFNEQYF
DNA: TGCAGCGTTGGGGGGACAGGGTTCAACGAGCAGTACTTC

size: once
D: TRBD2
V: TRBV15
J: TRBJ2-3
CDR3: CATSRGGSGGDTQYF
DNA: TGTGCCACCAGCAGAGGAGGTAGCGGGGGGGATACGCAGTATTTT

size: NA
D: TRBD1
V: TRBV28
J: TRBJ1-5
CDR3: CASRRDRGQPQHF
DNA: TGTGCCAGCCGGAGGGACAGAGGTCAGCCCCAGCATTTT

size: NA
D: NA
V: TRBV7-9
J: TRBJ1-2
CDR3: CASSPDSFGYTF
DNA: TGTGCCAGCAGCCCGGACAGCTTCGGCTACACCTTC

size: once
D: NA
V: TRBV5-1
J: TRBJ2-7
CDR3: CASSLDGRYEQYF
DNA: TGCGCCAGCAGCTTGGATGGTCGGTACGAGCAGTACTTC

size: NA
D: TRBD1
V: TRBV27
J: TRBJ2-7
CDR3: CASRPGQGISEQYF
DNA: TGTGCCAGCAGACCGGGACAGGGAATCTCCGAGCAGTACTTC

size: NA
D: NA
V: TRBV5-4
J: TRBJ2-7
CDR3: CASSLFERGGPREQYF
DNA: TGTGCCAGCAGCTTGTTCGAAAGGGGGGGGCCGAGAGAGCAGTACTTC

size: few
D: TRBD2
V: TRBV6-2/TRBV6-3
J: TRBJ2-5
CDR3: CASSYLGTSGAQETQYF
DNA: TGTGCCAGCAGTTACCTTGGGACTAGCGGGGCCCAAGAGACCCAGTACTTC

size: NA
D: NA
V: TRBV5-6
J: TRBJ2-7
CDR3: CASSLVGAGTYEQYF
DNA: TGTGCCAGCAGCTTGGTGGGGGCAGGGACCTACGAGCAGTACTTC

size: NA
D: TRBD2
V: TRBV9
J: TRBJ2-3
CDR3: CASSVVSSGGARDTQYF
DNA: TGTGCCAGCAGCGTAGTTTCTAGCGGGGGGGCCAGAGATACGCAGTATTTT

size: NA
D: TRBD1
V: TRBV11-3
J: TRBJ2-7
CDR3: CASRSGQGTYEQYF
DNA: TGTGCCAGCAGGTCGGGACAGGGGACCTACGAGCAGTACTTC

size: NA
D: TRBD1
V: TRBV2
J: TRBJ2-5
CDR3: CASSTQIGTGGETQYF
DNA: TGTGCCAGCAGTACTCAAATAGGGACAGGGGGAGAGACCCAGTACTTC

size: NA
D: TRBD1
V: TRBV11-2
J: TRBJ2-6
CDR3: CASSPDRVSVLTF
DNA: TGTGCCAGCAGCCCTGACAGGGTCAGCGTCCTGACTTTC

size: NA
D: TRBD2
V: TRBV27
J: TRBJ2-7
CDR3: CASSLGLAASYEQYF
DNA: TGTGCCAGCAGTTTAGGGCTAGCGGCCTCCTACGAGCAGTACTTC

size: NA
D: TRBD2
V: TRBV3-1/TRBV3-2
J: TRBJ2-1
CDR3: CASSQDPSGGAGEQFF
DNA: TGTGCCAGCAGCCAAGATCCTAGCGGGGGGGCTGGTGAGCAGTTCTTC

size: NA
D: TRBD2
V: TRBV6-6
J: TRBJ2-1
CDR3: CASRSGDNEQFF
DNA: TGTGCCAGCAGAAGCGGGGACAATGAGCAGTTCTTC

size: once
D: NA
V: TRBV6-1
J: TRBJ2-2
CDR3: CASSEAAFITGELFF
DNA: TGTGCCAGCAGTGAAGCGGCCTTTATCACCGGGGAGCTGTTTTTT

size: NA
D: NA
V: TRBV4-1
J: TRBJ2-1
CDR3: CASSQVGTVNEQFF
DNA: TGCGCCAGCAGCCAAGTTGGGACTGTCAATGAGCAGTTCTTC

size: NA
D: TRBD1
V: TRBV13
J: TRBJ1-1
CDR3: CASSLEDRVRNTEAFF
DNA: TGTGCCAGCAGCTTAGAGGACAGGGTGAGGAACACTGAAGCTTTCTTT

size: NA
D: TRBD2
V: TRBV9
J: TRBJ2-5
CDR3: CASSVVPGTTALGTQYF
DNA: TGTGCCAGCAGCGTAGTTCCCGGGACTACCGCCTTGGGGACCCAGTACTTC

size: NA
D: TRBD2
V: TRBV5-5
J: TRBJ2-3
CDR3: CASSVLAGGLTDTQYF
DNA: TGTGCCAGCAGCGTGCTAGCGGGGGGCCTAACAGATACGCAGTATTTT

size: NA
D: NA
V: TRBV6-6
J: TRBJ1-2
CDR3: CASSPKTFRGANYGYTF
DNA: TGTGCCAGCAGTCCGAAGACCTTCCGGGGTGCTAACTATGGCTACACCTTC

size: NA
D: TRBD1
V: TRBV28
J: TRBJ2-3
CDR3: CASRSTGDGADTQYF
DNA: TGTGCCAGCAGGTCGACAGGGGATGGGGCAGATACGCAGTATTTT

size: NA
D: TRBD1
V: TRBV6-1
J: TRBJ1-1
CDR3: CASTQGDRRTEAFF
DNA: TGTGCCAGCACCCAAGGGGACAGGCGTACTGAAGCTTTCTTT

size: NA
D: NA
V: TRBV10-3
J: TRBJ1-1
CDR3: CAISESNERAFF
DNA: TGTGCCATCAGTGAGTCAAATGAGAGAGCTTTCTTT

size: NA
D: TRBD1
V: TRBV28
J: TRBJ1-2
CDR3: CASGRTGKIDWDGYTF
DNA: TGTGCCAGCGGCCGGACAGGGAAAATTGATTGGGATGGCTACACCTTC

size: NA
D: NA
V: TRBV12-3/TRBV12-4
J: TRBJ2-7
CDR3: CASNPGGQIEQYF
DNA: TGTGCCAGCAACCCGGGGGGACAAATCGAGCAGTACTTC

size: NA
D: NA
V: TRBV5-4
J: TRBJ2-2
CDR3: CASSLTGSRELFF
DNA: TGTGCCAGCAGCTTGACAGGGAGCCGGGAGCTGTTTTTT

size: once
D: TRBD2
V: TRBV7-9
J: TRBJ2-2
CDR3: CASSSNTAGDYTGELFF
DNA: TGTGCCAGCAGTTCAAACACGGCGGGGGACTACACCGGGGAGCTGTTTTTT

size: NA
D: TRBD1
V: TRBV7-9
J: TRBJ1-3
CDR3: CASSLGQGIEGNTIYF
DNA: TGTGCCAGCAGCTTGGGACAGGGGATAGAGGGAAACACCATATATTTT

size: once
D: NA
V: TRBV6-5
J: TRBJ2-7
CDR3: CASSLLSPEPNEQYF
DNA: TGTGCCAGCAGTTTGTTGTCTCCAGAACCAAACGAGCAGTACTTC

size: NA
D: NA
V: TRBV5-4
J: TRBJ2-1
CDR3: CASSLVQGEGEQFF
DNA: TGTGCCAGCAGCTTGGTACAGGGGGAGGGTGAGCAGTTCTTC

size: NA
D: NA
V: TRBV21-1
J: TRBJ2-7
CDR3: CASSHLAGTTYEQYF
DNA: TGTGCCAGCAGCCACTTAGCGGGAACAACCTACGAGCAGTACTTC